Listed below are T cell receptor beta chains from one sample, sequenced in a study of cytomegalovirus exposure and HLA in healthy donors. Only in-frame clones appear in the TCRdb table, and some are missing; sequencing was by immunoSEQ multiplex PCR. This sample has some 170,000 clones, with about 9% found just once. The sample comprised PBMCs. The receptors derive from a woman in her twenties or thirties in good health and CMV-seropositive. Both conserved end residues are part of each CDR3. D genes are given only for firm matches. Not all rows give a size; the values are once, few, many and, for expanded clones, a class.

d_gene,abundance,v_gene,j_gene,CDR3aa,CDR3nt
-,-,TRBV6-6,TRBJ2-3,CASSYSAAAFTDTQYF,TGTGCCAGCAGTTACTCTGCGGCAGCCTTCACAGATACGCAGTATTTT
TRBD1,few,TRBV9,TRBJ1-4,CATKGPHRDRGCYATNEKLFF,TGTGCCACCAAGGGTCCCCACCGGGACAGGGGGTGTTACGCAACTAATGAAAAACTGTTTTTT
-,few,TRBV14,TRBJ2-7,CASSQRSGWRAVYEQYF,TGTGCCAGCAGCCAAAGGTCAGGGTGGAGGGCAGTCTACGAGCAGTACTTC
TRBD2,-,TRBV5-1,TRBJ2-3,CASSPREGRGDTQYF,TGCGCCAGCAGCCCTCGGGAGGGCCGGGGAGATACGCAGTATTTT
-,once,TRBV7-3,TRBJ2-4,CASSPPFRRAKNIQYF,TGTGCCAGCAGTCCTCCTTTCCGGAGGGCCAAAAACATTCAGTACTTC
TRBD2,-,TRBV19,TRBJ2-1,CASSGTSGSGEQFF,TGTGCCAGTAGTGGGACTAGCGGGAGCGGGGAGCAGTTCTTC
TRBD2,-,TRBV19,TRBJ2-4,CASSTLGGRAWSDIQYF,TGTGCCAGTAGTACCCTCGGCGGGAGGGCCTGGTCGGACATTCAGTACTTC
-,-,TRBV7-8,TRBJ1-1,CASSRDLNTEAFF,TGTGCCAGCAGCCGAGATTTGAACACTGAAGCTTTCTTT
-,few,TRBV5-1,TRBJ2-1,CASSLIAPLSYNEQFF,TGCGCCAGCAGCTTGATAGCGCCTCTGTCCTACAATGAGCAGTTCTTC
TRBD1,-,TRBV5-1,TRBJ1-4,CASSLVTGWGTNEKLFF,TGCGCCAGCAGCTTGGTGACAGGGTGGGGAACTAATGAAAAACTGTTTTTT
-,few,TRBV2,TRBJ2-7,CASHLSLYYEQYF,TGTGCCAGCCACCTGTCCCTCTACTACGAGCAGTACTTC
TRBD2,-,TRBV11-2,TRBJ2-7,CASSLFLAGGGNEQYF,TGTGCCAGCAGCTTATTTTTAGCGGGAGGCGGCAACGAGCAGTACTTC
-,few,TRBV10-2,TRBJ1-2,CASSAEGAYGYTF,TGCGCCAGCAGTGCAGAGGGAGCCTATGGCTACACCTTC
-,-,TRBV19,TRBJ2-5,CASSTHQETQYF,TGTGCCAGTAGTACCCATCAAGAGACCCAGTACTTC
-,few,TRBV13,TRBJ1-4,CASSLAGLPYNEKLFF,TGTGCCAGCAGCTTAGCAGGGCTCCCGTATAACGAAAAACTGTTTTTT
-,few,TRBV4-1,TRBJ2-1,CASSQEEARTVSLYEQFF,TGCGCCAGCAGCCAAGAAGAGGCCAGGACAGTCTCTCTTTATGAGCAGTTCTTC
TRBD2,few,TRBV27,TRBJ2-1,CASSLGLAEDEQFF,TGTGCCAGCAGTCTGGGACTAGCTGAGGATGAGCAGTTCTTC
TRBD1,-,TRBV7-9,TRBJ2-7,CASSRPDRANEQYF,TGTGCCAGCAGCCGCCCGGACAGGGCGAACGAGCAGTACTTC
TRBD1,-,TRBV7-9,TRBJ2-7,CASSPGQTYEQYF,TGTGCCAGCAGCCCGGGACAGACCTACGAGCAGTACTTC
-,few,TRBV2,TRBJ2-7,CASNPSGRGPYEQYF,TGTGCCAGCAACCCTAGCGGTCGGGGGCCCTACGAGCAGTACTTC